Listed below are T cell receptor beta chains from one sample, sequenced in a study of vaccination effects on CD4 cells after COVID-19. The data were produced by immunoSEQ multiplex PCR, yet TCRdb's version contains in-frame clones alone and is incomplete. The sample includes 25,000 to 30,000 clones, about 75% of them seen just once. The antigens of these receptors remain unknown. The sample was CD4+ T cells from PBMCs cultured with SARS-CoV-2 spike peptides, taken after COVID-19 vaccination. The origin of the receptors is a human donor who received a COVID-19 vaccine. Some clones in this sample may be carry-over from other donors' samples. CDR3s include the opening cysteine and the closing phenylalanine or tryptophan. D genes are given only for firm matches. Clone size is not always given. Where it is, it says once, few, many or a class for expanded clones.

j_call,cdr3_length,d_call,v_call,clone_size,cdr3_nt,cdr3_aa
TRBJ1-5,16,TRBD1,TRBV5-6,NA,TGTGCCAGCAGCTTTAACAGGGGATCGGGCAATCAGCCCCAGCATTTT,CASSFNRGSGNQPQHF
TRBJ2-1,16,TRBD1,TRBV19,NA,TGTGCCAGTAGTACCCTCCAGGGGGCGCCCCGGAATGAGCAGTTCTTC,CASSTLQGAPRNEQFF
TRBJ1-4,13,NA,TRBV7-2,NA,TGTGCCAGCAGCTCGGACAGAAATGAAAAACTGTTTTTT,CASSSDRNEKLFF
TRBJ2-6,15,NA,TRBV9,NA,TGTGCCAGCAGCGTAGCCCGATCTGGGGCCAACGTCCTGACTTTC,CASSVARSGANVLTF
TRBJ2-6,13,NA,TRBV29-1,once,TGCAGCGTGTACACCTCTGGGGCCAACGTCCTGACTTTC,CSVYTSGANVLTF
TRBJ1-1,13,TRBD1,TRBV19,NA,TGTGCCAGTAGGGGACAGATGAACACTGAAGCTTTCTTT,CASRGQMNTEAFF
TRBJ2-1,17,NA,TRBV11-3,NA,TGTGCCAGCAGCTTAGATCTCTTAAGGAGCTCCTACAATGAGCAGTTCTTC,CASSLDLLRSSYNEQFF
TRBJ1-1,16,TRBD1,TRBV19,NA,TGTGCCAGTAGTGGACGGACAGGGAGTCGGAACACTGAAGCTTTCTTT,CASSGRTGSRNTEAFF
TRBJ1-4,14,NA,TRBV6-6,NA,TGTGCCAGCAGTGACGGAATTTATAATGAAAAACTGTTTTTT,CASSDGIYNEKLFF
TRBJ2-3,17,NA,TRBV5-1,NA,TGCGCCAGCAGCTTGACCCGACAGGCCTATAGCACAGATACGCAGTATTTT,CASSLTRQAYSTDTQYF
TRBJ2-1,16,TRBD2,TRBV27,NA,TGTGCCAGCAGGACTTGGAGCGGGGGGGCCTCGTATGAGCAGTTCTTC,CASRTWSGGASYEQFF
TRBJ1-5,12,NA,TRBV24-1,few,TGTGCCACCAGTGATTCGGGGTCGCCCCAGCATTTT,CATSDSGSPQHF
TRBJ2-2,14,NA,TRBV29-1,NA,TGCAGCGCCTTTGATACGGGGGACACCGGGGAGCTGTTTTTT,CSAFDTGDTGELFF
TRBJ2-3,16,TRBD1,TRBV14,NA,TGTGCCAGCACCTCAACAGGGGGTTCTGCCACAGATACGCAGTATTTT,CASTSTGGSATDTQYF
TRBJ2-5,12,NA,TRBV12-3/TRBV12-4,NA,TGTGCCAGCAGTTTACGCAAGGAGACCCAGTACTTC,CASSLRKETQYF
TRBJ1-2,13,NA,TRBV28,NA,TGTGCCAGCCAACCGAGGGACGGATATGGCTACACCTTC,CASQPRDGYGYTF
TRBJ2-5,15,NA,TRBV5-1,NA,TGCGCCAGCAGCTTGGACAGGTCAACAATCGAGACCCAGTACTTC,CASSLDRSTIETQYF
TRBJ2-3,13,NA,TRBV3-1/TRBV3-2,NA,TGTGCCAGCAGCCATTCCCAGGCAGATACGCAGTATTTT,CASSHSQADTQYF
TRBJ1-3,13,NA,TRBV5-1,NA,TGCGCCAGCAGTTCTGGGACAGGAAACACCATATATTTT,CASSSGTGNTIYF
TRBJ1-2,15,NA,TRBV4-3,NA,TGCGCCAGCAGCCAATTCCCAGGGAGCGGCTATGGCTACACCTTC,CASSQFPGSGYGYTF
TRBJ1-4,15,TRBD1,TRBV9,NA,TGTGCCAGCAGCTCCTTCGGGACAGGGAATGAAAAACTGTTTTTT,CASSSFGTGNEKLFF
TRBJ2-2,16,TRBD2,TRBV7-9,few,TGTGCCAGCAGCGGGCGGGGGGCAGGTCGGACCGGGGAGCTGTTTTTT,CASSGRGAGRTGELFF
TRBJ1-5,15,TRBD1,TRBV6-5,NA,TGTGCCAGCGCACCCGGGACAGGGTCTACTCAGCCCCAGCATTTT,CASAPGTGSTQPQHF
TRBJ2-3,15,NA,TRBV6-1,NA,TGTGCCAGCAGTGAACCCCCCAGAAGCACAGATACGCAGTATTTT,CASSEPPRSTDTQYF
TRBJ2-3,15,TRBD1,TRBV10-3,NA,TGTGCCATCAGCGCGACAGGGGCCCTCACAGATACGCAGTATTTT,CAISATGALTDTQYF
TRBJ1-5,13,NA,TRBV7-3,NA,TGTGCCAGCAGCTCCTCCGGGAGTCAGCCCCAGCATTTT,CASSSSGSQPQHF
TRBJ2-3,12,NA,TRBV12-3/TRBV12-4,once,TGTGCCAGCAGTTTCGACCTTCTCACGCAGTATTTT,CASSFDLLTQYF
TRBJ1-1,15,NA,TRBV5-1,NA,TGCGCCAGCAGCTTGTACACCGGATTGAACACTGAAGCTTTCTTT,CASSLYTGLNTEAFF
TRBJ2-5,14,NA,TRBV7-5,NA,TGTGCCAGAAGCCTATTTTCTGTTCAAGAGACCCAGTACTTC,CARSLFSVQETQYF
TRBJ2-3,15,NA,TRBV5-6,NA,TGTGCCAGCAGCCTACCACTAGGCAGTGGAGATACGCAGTATTTT,CASSLPLGSGDTQYF
TRBJ1-2,18,NA,TRBV19,NA,TGTGCCAGTAGCCCCCCCGACAGACAGACTTTCCGTTGGTATGGCTACACCTTC,CASSPPDRQTFRWYGYTF
TRBJ2-5,15,NA,TRBV6-5,once,TGTGCCAGCAGTTACCCGGGGGCCTGGGGAGAGACCCAGTACTTC,CASSYPGAWGETQYF
TRBJ1-5,13,NA,TRBV18,NA,TGTGCCAGCTCACGCGACAGAAATCAGCCCCAGCATTTT,CASSRDRNQPQHF
TRBJ2-1,13,NA,TRBV18,NA,TGTGCCAGCTCACCCTCTTTTTACAATGAGCAGTTCTTC,CASSPSFYNEQFF
TRBJ2-5,12,NA,TRBV5-6,once,TGTGCCAGCTCTCGTCCGGATGGGACCCAGTACTTC,CASSRPDGTQYF
TRBJ2-3,16,TRBD2,TRBV7-6,NA,TGTGCCAGCAGCTTAGTCGGACTAGCGGGGGGGCCGACGCAGTATTTT,CASSLVGLAGGPTQYF
TRBJ2-2,14,NA,TRBV9,NA,TGTGCCAGCAGCGTAGGCCACAACACCGGGGAGCTGTTTTTT,CASSVGHNTGELFF